This T cell receptor beta chain was sequenced for a study of beta chain features in type 1 diabetes. The sequenced template was cDNA made from the entire isolated RNA. The assay was immunoSEQ multiplex PCR, and TCRdb's table has in-frame clones only and misses some. This sample has 250,000 or so clones, with 27% found just once. This clone was observed a few times. The CDR3 has 16 amino acids. V shed 3 bases and J shed 2 bases, with 16 bases lying between them. Material for sequencing was central memory CD4+ T cells from blood. This clonotype was sampled from a man aged 25-40 years in good health. The rearrangement uses TRBV23-1 and TRBJ2-5; a weak D match, TRBD1 (6 bases). TRBV23-1 is labeled an ORF, and its function is uncertain. CDR3 DNA: TGCGCCAGCAGTCATTCCCGGGACATCATTCAAGAGACCCAGTACTTC. Its translation: CASSHSRDIIQETQYF.